This TCR beta chain was obtained from a study of T-cell memory formation after mild COVID-19 (dated by TCRdb to 2020 to 2023). About the study as a whole: Most TCR sequence clusters were specific to one of the two donors. Longitudinal TCRalpha and TCRbeta repertoire sequencing tracked T-cell clones expanding and contracting after mild COVID-19 in a couple of donors. The cohort comprised two young, previously healthy adult volunteers, one female and one male. What the study reported, not specific to this receptor: SARS-CoV-2 specificity of the second-wave clones peaking on day 37 was not confirmed. Only a couple of mild cases were covered in the study, and larger cohorts including severe cases with pre-infection samples were considered necessary. Some responding clones were found in pre-infection memory, which suggests that pre-existing cross-reactive memory T cells took part in the SARS-CoV-2 response. Balanced CD4/CD8 phenotypes were observed for clones contracting from day 15 to 85, whereas a bias towards CD4+ was observed for a second wave of clones expanding from day 15 to 37. Contracting CD4+ clones were found mainly in CM and EM memory subsets, while CD8+ clones were enriched in EMRA.

In the case of this clonotype: What antigen it recognizes has not been identified. No clone much larger than this one lies a single base away; base qualities are absent.

The germline V gene provides CDR1 SGHTA and CDR2 FQGNSA. The CDR3 runs 15 amino acids, cysteine and phenylalanine included. Only CDR3 DNA is held: 45 bases, read in frame from base 1. Unmatched junction bases come to 10, with V trimmed by 5 bases and J by 3 bases. Ficoll-Paque density gradient centrifugation was used to isolate PBMCs. For sequencing, an Illumina NovaSeq 6000 was employed. TCRalpha and TCRbeta cDNA libraries were built by 5'RACE with constant-segment primers, adding sample barcodes and unique molecular identifiers. Trizol reagent was used to extract RNA from every sample. Libraries were amplified in two PCR steps, with a second sample barcode and Illumina TruSeq adapters added in the second step. Sequencing of libraries was performed on an Illumina NovaSeq with 2 x 150 bp paired-end reads. As for the authors' bioinformatics: Demultiplexing of reads and collapsing into UMI-guided consensus sequences were performed with migec v1.2.7. With mixcr v2.1.11, UMI consensuses were aligned to TRA and TRB V and J templates and assembled into clonotypes. A clonotype was counted as expanded or contracted only when both edgeR and NoisET called the clonotype significant, with the noise models trained on biological replicates. For edgeR calls, the thresholds were a false discovery rate-adjusted p below 0.01 and a log2 fold-change of 1. As an exploratory analysis of dynamics, max-normalized trajectories of the 1000 most abundant clonotypes were examined with PCA combined with hierarchical clustering. Each responding clone was given a CD4 or CD8 phenotype based on the CD4+ and CD8+ repertoires, which had been sequenced separately. In-frame beta chains were kept once TCRdb had trimmed the public reads at Q25 with fastp and called clones with MiXCR. Merged by CDR3 protein, the rows form single entries marked with the most common genes and DNA. These V and J calls are TCRdb output, not the study's own analysis. For this sample there are almost 250,000 distinct CDR3 sequences; approximately 15% appear just once. Under 2.5% of the sample is taken by the ten largest.

The sequence is built from TRBV7-2 and TRBJ2-7; 7 junctional bases match TRBD2. Sequences were obtained from PBMCs or a T cell subset sorted from them (not recorded which). This TCR came from an adult woman who had mild COVID-19 (a few samples of this study predate the infection). The sample titles of this study are shuffled in the database, so cell type and time point are left out; the donor was told from shared clones. The DNA is as follows: TGTGCCAGCAGCCAGGCCGGTCCTAGCGGCTACGAGCAGTACTTC. The translation is CASSQAGPSGYEQYF.